Following are 27 T cell receptor beta chains from one sample sequenced in a study of human T cells and chemical hapten exposure. Time point given: patch test 1, 2 weeks after DPC sensitization. Treatment described: therapeutic diphenylcyclopropenone sensitization with weekly scalp DPC. TCRdb recomputed calls from the RACE reads with MiXCR, one row per CDR3 protein. Among around 380,000 distinct CDR3 sequences, more than 4.5% were seen once, and the ten largest hold under 2.5%. The sample in question was whole blood, obtained in connection with sensitization to the hapten diphenylcyclopropenone (DPC). Receptors originate from a woman aged 45 to 65 with alopecia areata. Some clones in this sample may be carry-over from other donors' samples.

This clonotype turned up a few times. The chain uses TRBV6-5 and TRBJ1-3; D is ambiguous. V was cut by 5 bases and J by 4 bases, with 15 bases left in between. Germline V gene data show CDR1 as MNHEY and CDR2 as SVGAGI. The CDR3 covers 15 residues. The CDR3 bases are TGTGCCAGCAGTCCCCTGGGCCACGCCGGAAACACCATATATTTT. Protein: CASSPLGHAGNTIYF.

The gene calls are TRBV18 and TRBJ2-4; D is tentatively TRBD1 or TRBD2 (6 bases each). The germline CDR1 and CDR2 sequences are KGHSH and LQKENI. The CDR3 consists of 16 residues. V lost 5 bases and J 4 bases, leaving 18 bases between the germline ends. The CDR3 nucleotides read TGTGCCAGCTCAACCCGCCAGCCGGGGGCAAAAAACATTCAGTACTTC. It encodes CASSTRQPGAKNIQYF.

V and J are TRBV27 and TRBJ2-1, with TRBD2 matching over 8 bases. After removal of 4 bases from V and 7 bases from J, the junction contained 12 bases not matched to a gene. The CDR3 is 16 amino acids. The germline CDR1 and CDR2 sequences are MNHEY and SMNVEV (reference sequence). This CDR3 is CASSSLGAGGWNEQFF. The CDR3 DNA sequence: TGTGCCAGCAGTTCTTTAGGGGCGGGAGGTTGGAATGAGCAGTTCTTC.

Ten or more counts support this clonotype. V gene TRBV29-1 combines with J gene TRBJ1-2; D unresolved. The germline V and J ends were trimmed by 6 bases and 8 bases, with 13 bases remaining between them. Germline assignment: CDR1 SQVTM and CDR2 ANQGSEA. The CDR3 is 11 residues long. This chain's CDR3 is CSVGRSDGYTF. The CDR3 nucleotides are TGCAGCGTGGGCCGGAGCGACGGCTACACCTTC.

The rearrangement links TRBV4-1 to TRBJ2-2, with no clear D. V lost 3 bases to trimming and J lost 7 bases, with 12 bases between them. In germline, CDR1 is MGHRA, CDR2 YSYEKL. The CDR3 contains 14 residues. The CDR3 DNA reads as TGCGCCAGCAGCCAGCCCCGTCCATTCGGGGAGCTGTTTTTT. Its translation is CASSQPRPFGELFF.

This clonotype was observed at least ten times. As DNA, the CDR3 is TGCAGCGTTCAGGGGGTGACTAGCGGGAGCACAGATACGCAGTATTTT. Translating gives CSVQGVTSGSTDTQYF. V gene TRBV29-1 combines with J gene TRBJ2-3; 10 positions match TRBD2. V was clipped by 5 bases and J by 0 bases; unmatched bases: 8. The CDR3 extends over 16 amino acids. In germline, CDR1 is SQVTM, CDR2 ANQGSEA.

This clonotype was found many times. The gene calls are TRBV14 and TRBJ2-7; TRBD2 matches 11 bases. V was clipped by 4 bases and J by 1 base; unmatched bases: 12. CDR1 and CDR2 from the germline V gene are SGHDN and FVKESK. This CDR3 is built from 18 residues. This chain's CDR3 is CASSPRRGLAALSYEQYF. The DNA for the CDR3 is TGTGCCAGCAGCCCCCGGCGGGGACTAGCGGCCCTTTCCTACGAGCAGTACTTC.

This clonotype occurred a few times. The rearrangement joins TRBV19 to TRBJ2-3, with 8 bases fitting TRBD2. This CDR3 spans 19 amino acids. The germline V gene has CDR1 LNHDA and CDR2 SQIVND (reference sequence). The ends lost 3 bases at V and 2 bases at J; junction bases unmatched: 16. CDR3 nucleotides: TGTGCCAGTAGTATGTTCGGGGGGGCCGGTTCAACCCACACAGATACGCAGTATTTT. It translates to CASSMFGGAGSTHTDTQYF.

V gene TRBV4-2 combines with J gene TRBJ2-1, with TRBD2 as a possible D gene (6 bases). The CDR3 is 15 amino acids. Germline CDR1 and CDR2: LGHNA and YNFKEQ. Trimming pared 0 bases from V and 8 bases from J, leaving 14 bases between. In DNA, the CDR3 is TGTGCCAGCAGCCAAGATCGGGGGTTTATGTATGAGCAGTTCTTC. The encoded protein is CASSQDRGFMYEQFF.

The chain has TRBV20-1 and TRBJ2-7; the match to TRBD2 covers 11 bases. After removal of 0 bases from V and 7 bases from J, the junction contained 8 bases not matched to a gene. CDR3 length: 15 amino acids. The germline V gene encodes CDR1 DFQATT and CDR2 SNEGSKA (reference sequence). CDR3 nucleotides: TGCAGTGCTAGAGATCGAACTAGCGGGAGAATGGAGCAGTACTTC. This codes for CSARDRTSGRMEQYF.

This clonotype was found a few times. The rearrangement joins TRBV12-3 or TRBV12-4 to TRBJ2-7; D is perhaps TRBD1 or TRBD2 (6 bases each). The CDR3 is 16 amino acids. The germline V and J ends were trimmed by 1 base and 4 bases, with 17 bases remaining between them. The DNA of the CDR3 is TGTGCCAGCAGTTTAGGGGGGGCGGCGGCAGAGTACGAGCAGTACTTC. This encodes CASSLGGAAAEYEQYF.

There are a few counts of this clonotype. This chain links TRBV18 with TRBJ2-2, with 7 positions matching TRBD1. This CDR3 has 16 residues. V shed 6 bases, J shed 2 bases, and the junction held 9 bases outside the gene matches. CDR1 is KGHSH and CDR2 is LQKENI in the germline V gene. CDR3 amino acids: CASSRPTGLNTGELFF. CDR3 sequence (DNA): TGTGCCAGCTCCCGACCGACAGGGCTTAACACCGGGGAGCTGTTTTTT.

This clonotype was detected ten times or more. J is TRBJ1-1 and V is TRBV28; D remains unclear. CDR3 length: 15 amino acids. Germline lookup yields CDR1 MDHEN and CDR2 SYDVKM. V lost 5 bases to trimming and J lost 3 bases, with 16 bases between them. The CDR3 sequence: CASSLPLSGYTEAFF. CDR3 DNA: TGTGCCAGCAGTCTACCCCTCTCGGGGTACACTGAAGCTTTCTTT.

This clonotype was seen ten or more times. The V gene is TRBV12-3 or TRBV12-4, the J gene TRBJ2-1; D is unresolved. The CDR3 has 14 residues. The V end was cut by 1 base, the J end by 1 base, with 5 bases between. The CDR3 sequence is CASSLDWSYNEQFF. CDR3 in DNA: TGTGCCAGCAGTTTAGACTGGTCCTACAATGAGCAGTTCTTC.

J is TRBJ1-1 and V is TRBV4-1; D call uncertain. Trimming stripped 0 bases from V and 4 bases from J, with 15 bases between. This CDR3 has 16 residues. Germline-derived CDR1 and CDR2 are MGHRA and YSYEKL. The CDR3 coding sequence is TGCGCCAGCAGCCAAGAGCCGGGGAATGTTGTCACTGAAGCTTTCTTT. Translating it yields CASSQEPGNVVTEAFF.

V usage is TRBV19 and J usage is TRBJ1-5; 9 positions agree with TRBD1. Trimming removed 3 bases from V and 3 bases from J; junction bases left unmatched: 9. The CDR3 length is 17 residues. Germline lookup yields CDR1 LNHDA and CDR2 SQIVND (reference sequence). As DNA, the CDR3 is TGTGCCAGTAGTATCTTACAGGGGGCATGGGTCAATCAGCCCCAGCATTTT. Amino acid sequence: CASSILQGAWVNQPQHF. The complete variable domain, with remaining parts taken from reference TRBV19 and TRBJ1-5, reads DGGITQSPKYLFRKEGQNVTLSCEQNLNHDAMYWYRQDPGQGLRLIYYSQIVNDFQKGDIAEGYSVSREKKESFPLTVTSAQKNPTAFYLCASSILQGAWVNQPQHFGDGTRLSIL.

This clonotype was detected many times. J is TRBJ1-4 and V is TRBV25-1; D possibly corresponds to TRBD1 (6 bases). The V end lost 8 bases, the J end lost 8 bases, and 15 bases lay between the germline ends. There are 13 residues in the CDR3. Germline V gene lookup returns CDR1 MGHDK and CDR2 SYGVNS. The CDR3 loop is CASSRAGEEKLFF. For the CDR3, the DNA is TGTGCCAGCTCGCGGGCAGGGGAAGAAAAACTGTTTTTT.

The genes are TRBV6-6 and TRBJ2-3; a possible D gene is TRBD2 (7 bases). The CDR3 covers 13 residues. Trimming shortened V by 2 bases and J by 6 bases, and 9 bases separated the two germline ends. Looked up from germline, CDR1 is MNHNY and CDR2 is SVGAGI (reference sequence). This CDR3 reads CASSYPGGDTQYF. CDR3 sequence (DNA): TGTGCCAGCAGTTACCCGGGGGGCGATACGCAGTATTTT.

This clonotype was seen ten or more times. The chain recombines TRBV6-5 with TRBJ2-5; no firm D call. The germline gives CDR1 MNHEY, CDR2 SVGAGI. The V gene lost 6 bases and the J gene lost 5 bases, with 16 bases spanning the gap. The CDR3 is 14 amino acids. The CDR3 region is CASSPSVGQETQYF. CDR3 bases: TGTGCCAGCAGCCCTAGTGTGGGTCAGGAGACCCAGTACTTC.

This clonotype showed up many times. The rearrangement joins TRBV3-1 to TRBJ2-3; D gene ambiguous. Per the germline V gene, CDR1 is LGHDT and CDR2 is YNNKEL (reference sequence). The CDR3 runs to 13 residues. Trimming left V 0 bases short and J 9 bases short, with 10 bases between. The CDR3 region has the DNA TGTGCCAGCAGCCAAGATCCAGATTCGACGCAGTATTTT. Protein product: CASSQDPDSTQYF.

In this sample, this clonotype turned up many times. This chain connects TRBV29-1 to TRBJ2-1; 11 bases map to TRBD2. The CDR3 consists of 17 residues. V dropped 4 bases and J dropped 3; count of bases not matched to a gene: 11. The germline CDR1 and CDR2 sequences are SQVTM and ANQGSEA. CDR3: CSVVGVTSGRSYNEQFF. The CDR3 DNA reads TGCAGCGTTGTCGGCGTTACTAGCGGGAGAAGCTACAATGAGCAGTTCTTC.

This clonotype was counted many times. The chain carries TRBV13 and TRBJ1-2; D perhaps matches TRBD1 (6 bases). V lost 4 bases, J lost 2 bases, and 17 bases lay in between. This CDR3 contains 16 residues. CDR1 is PRHDT, CDR2 FYEKMQ, per germline (reference sequence). The CDR3 bases are TGTGCCAGCAGCTGGGGCTCTCAGGGGAGAAACTATGGCTACACCTTC. It specifies CASSWGSQGRNYGYTF.

There are many counts of this clonotype. The chain joins TRBV6-5 to TRBJ1-2; tentative D call: TRBD1 (6 bases). V lost 6 bases to trimming and J lost 3 bases, with 14 bases between them. This CDR3 contains 14 residues. The germline V gene encodes CDR1 MNHEY and CDR2 SVGAGI. CDR3 in amino acids: CASRPTGKDYGYTF. The CDR3 coding sequence is TGTGCCAGCAGGCCCACAGGGAAGGACTATGGCTACACCTTC.

This clonotype was recorded many times. This sequence joins TRBV24-1 and TRBJ2-7, with TRBD1 matching over 8 bases. Germline-derived CDR1 and CDR2 are KGHDR and SFDVKD. Trimming took 5 bases from V and 0 from J; bases not matched to a gene: 5. This CDR3 is built from 15 residues. CDR3 bases: TGTGCCACCAGTGCCCCGGGACAGGACTCCTACGAGCAGTACTTC. Its translation: CATSAPGQDSYEQYF.

The rearrangement links TRBV6-2 or TRBV6-3 to TRBJ2-7; 7 nucleotides match TRBD1. Germline V gene sequence: CDR1 MNHEY, CDR2 SVGEGT. The ends lost 0 bases at V and 4 bases at J; junction bases unmatched: 3. The CDR3 has 14 residues. CDR3: CASSYSGQHYEQYF. CDR3 in DNA: TGTGCCAGCAGTTACTCGGGACAGCATTACGAGCAGTACTTC.

This clonotype has more than one count but fewer than ten. The rearrangement links TRBV5-1 to TRBJ1-1; D ambiguous. Trimming took off 4 bases at V and 4 bases at J, with 14 bases between the two ends. CDR1 and CDR2 (germline): SGHRS, YFSETQ. CDR3 size: 14 residues. As DNA, the CDR3 is TGCGCCAGCAGCCCCGCAGTGGAGGTCACTGAAGCTTTCTTT. Its translation is CASSPAVEVTEAFF.

In this sample, this clonotype turned up many times. The rearrangement uses TRBV11-1 and TRBJ1-1; D possibly corresponds to TRBD1 (5 bases). Trimming took off 7 bases at V and 4 bases at J, with 19 bases between the two ends. Germline V gives CDR1 SGHAT, CDR2 FQDESV (reference sequence). This CDR3 contains 15 residues. In DNA form, the CDR3 reads TGTGCCAGCACCCCGTTGGGAGGGGTGGGCACTGAAGCTTTCTTT. Translated: CASTPLGGVGTEAFF.